This record concerns one TCR beta chain sequence. The junction differs from germline at one of its ends, possibly a read error. 13 Jbeta primers and 60 Vbeta primers were used for the PCR. Sequenced by immunoSEQ multiplex PCR; TCRdb stores in-frame clones only, minus some. There are about 170,000 clones in the sample; roughly 85% occur only once, and about 2.7% lies in the top ten. CDR1 and CDR2 from the germline V gene are SGHTA and FQGNSA. The CDR3 length is 14 residues. This sample is part of a study of cytomegalovirus exposure and HLA in healthy donors. Sequenced: PBMCs. The rearrangement joins TRBV7-2 to TRBJ2-5; a weak D match, TRBD1 (6 bases). The source of this sequence is a man aged 25-45 years in good health and CMV-seropositive. The CDR3 region has the DNA TGTGCCAGCAGCTTAGCCTTGCCGGGACAAGGCAATCACTTC. Protein product: CASSLALPGQGNHF.